This entry lists 21 T cell receptor beta chains sequenced from one sample in a study of regulatory T cells in long-lasting Graves disease. TCR beta libraries were built with iRepertoire HTBI primers and Arm-PCR of CDR3 regions. From the multiplex PCR reads, TCRdb called clonotypes with MiXCR, one entry per CDR3 protein. The data hold over 350,000 distinct CDR3 sequences, with about 14% observed a single time. Time point defined: newly diagnosed GD, antithyroid drugs for less than 3 months. The authors made the TCR library using RNA they extracted from PBMCs. These same records also appear under a second study, on T cells in Graves' hyperthyroidism and ophthalmopathy.

This specimen was peripheral blood mononuclear cells (PBMCs), taken at new diagnosis, from a patient treated with antithyroid drugs. The receptor source for this set is a woman aged 45-65 years with Graves disease.

The table lists this clonotype with many counts. The chain employs TRBV5-1 and TRBJ1-1; no definite D call. The germline V and J ends were trimmed by 4 bases and 3 bases, with 16 bases remaining between them. The CDR3 spans 15 residues. CDR1 and CDR2 from the germline V gene are SGHRS and YFSETQ. The CDR3 bases are TGCGCCAGCAGCCAGCAGAGTCAGCTCGACACTGAAGCTTTCTTT. Protein: CASSQQSQLDTEAFF.

This clonotype was recorded at least ten times. V and J are TRBV20-1 and TRBJ1-5; tentative D call: TRBD1 (5 bases). Trimming left V 6 bases short and J 4 bases short, with 13 bases between. The CDR3 runs to 13 residues. Germline CDR1 and CDR2: DFQATT and SNEGSKA (reference sequence). The CDR3 loop reads CSAPLGGNQPQHF. The CDR3, as DNA: TGCAGTGCCCCTTTGGGGGGAAATCAGCCCCAGCATTTT.

This clonotype occurred many times. V and J are TRBV12-3 or TRBV12-4 and TRBJ2-7, with 14 bases matching TRBD2. The CDR3 length is 16 residues. J was trimmed by 3 bases and V by 5 bases; bases with no gene match: 6. The CDR3 loop is CASSPYGLAGGYEQYF. CDR3 nucleotides: TGTGCCAGCAGTCCTTATGGACTAGCGGGAGGCTACGAGCAGTACTTC.

At least ten counts were recorded for this clonotype. The CDR3 DNA is TGTGCCAGCAGCCAAAGGGTGACGAACACTGAAGCTTTCTTT. Translation gives CASSQRVTNTEAFF. The rearrangement uses TRBV14 and TRBJ1-1, with D unclear. V gave up 2 bases and J gave up 1 base, with 8 bases separating them. This CDR3 contains 14 residues. Germline CDR1 and CDR2: SGHDN and FVKESK.

As concerns this clonotype: The junction departs from germline at one end; a sequencing error may be responsible. The chain's CDR3 is CASSQGEGMNIEASF. CDR3 sequence (DNA): TGTGCCAGCAGCCAAGGTGAGGGGATGAACATTGAAGCTTCCTTT. The chain links TRBV3-1 to TRBJ1-1; D is perhaps TRBD1 (5 bases). The CDR3 spans 15 residues. Germline CDR1 and CDR2: LGHDT and YNNKEL (reference sequence).

The chain employs TRBV7-6 and TRBJ2-5; 13 nucleotides agree with TRBD2. V gave up 9 bases and J gave up 3 bases; unmatched junction bases: 4. There are 14 residues in the CDR3. Looked up from germline, CDR1 is SGHVS and CDR2 is FNYEAQ. The CDR3 loop reads CASQGLAGKETQYF. DNA for the CDR3: TGTGCCAGTCAGGGACTAGCGGGAAAAGAGACCCAGTACTTC. Supplemented by reference TRBV7-6 and TRBJ2-5, the full variable domain reads GAGVSQSPRYKVTKRGQDVALRCDPISGHVSLYWYRQALGQGPEFLTYFNYEAQQDKSGLPNDRFSAERPEGSISTLTIQRTEQRDSAMYRCASQGLAGKETQYFGPGTRLLVL.

About this clonotype itself: Since the CDR3 does not end with the conserved phenylalanine or tryptophan, this likely comes from a read error. The chain carries TRBV5-1 and TRBJ2-3, with 9 positions matching TRBD1. This CDR3 is 15 amino acids long. Trimming cost V 5 bases and J 5 bases; bases outside gene matches: 9. Germline V lookup: CDR1 SGHRS, CDR2 YFSETQ. This chain's CDR3 is CASSLPGQGIDTQYV. DNA of the CDR3: TGCGCCAGCAGTCTCCCGGGACAGGGCATAGATACGCAGTATGTT.

This clonotype was seen many times. The chain uses TRBV28 and TRBJ2-7, with TRBD2 identical over 9 bases. The CDR3 contains 16 residues. J gave up 5 bases and V 4 bases, and 12 bases lay outside the gene matches. The V gene's germline CDR1 is MDHEN and CDR2 SYDVKM. The CDR3 reads CASSSRGGRAGDEQYF. DNA for the CDR3: TGTGCCAGCAGTTCTAGAGGCGGGAGGGCCGGTGACGAGCAGTACTTC.

The chain is built from TRBV7-8 and TRBJ1-6; 9 bases agree with TRBD1. Germline assignment: CDR1 SGHVS and CDR2 FQNEAQ. CDR3 length: 14 amino acids. With 8 bases clipped from V and 11 bases from J, the junction kept 10 bases outside the gene matches. CDR3 residues: CASGTGQGHPPLHF. The CDR3 DNA follows: TGTGCCAGCGGAACGGGACAGGGTCATCCACCCCTCCACTTT.

This clonotype was seen ten or more times. This rearrangement joins TRBV5-1 to TRBJ2-7; D is perhaps TRBD2 (5 bases). Germline V lookup: CDR1 SGHRS, CDR2 YFSETQ. Between the trimmed V and J ends, which lost 0 bases and 6 bases, there was a span of 16 bases. This CDR3 is 15 amino acids long. The CDR3 bases are TGCGCCAGCAGCTTGGCCGGAGAAGACTACTCCGAGCAGTACTTC. It encodes CASSLAGEDYSEQYF.

This clonotype has only a few counts. Germline and junction disagree at one end, which may indicate a read error. This chain joins TRBV10-3 and TRBJ2-3; tentatively, D is TRBD2 (6 bases). The CDR3 length is 16 residues. Germline CDR1 and CDR2: ENHRY and SYGVKD. CDR3: CAMSEVQTTRGNTQYF. For the CDR3, the DNA is TGTGCCATGAGTGAAGTTCAGACTACCCGGGGGAATACGCAGTATTTT.

This clonotype showed up many times. The gene calls are TRBV3-1 and TRBJ2-1; D remains unclear. This CDR3 comprises 15 residues. V dropped 0 bases and J dropped 0 bases, with 6 bases sitting between them. The germline V gene has CDR1 LGHDT and CDR2 YNNKEL (reference sequence). Here the CDR3 reads CASSQEYASYNEQFF. Written as DNA, the CDR3 is TGTGCCAGCAGCCAAGAATACGCCTCCTACAATGAGCAGTTCTTC.

To note about this clonotype: At one of its ends the junction is not consistent with the germline gene, which may arise from a read error. The rearrangement links TRBV5-1 to TRBJ2-7; 9 positions match TRBD1. CDR1 and CDR2 from the germline V gene are SGHRS and YFSETQ. CDR3 length equals 14 residues. This chain's CDR3 is CASSASGQGKKSDF. The CDR3, as DNA: TGTGCCAGCAGCGCTTCGGGACAGGGAAAAAAATCAGACTTC.

In this sample, this clonotype turned up a few times. V gene TRBV7-9 combines with J gene TRBJ1-1; the match to TRBD1 covers 8 bases. Unmatched junction bases numbered 6, after V lost 5 bases and J lost 4 bases. Germline CDR1 SEHNR, CDR2 FQNEAQ (reference sequence). This CDR3 is 14 amino acids long. The CDR3 coding sequence is TGTGCCAGCAGCAAAACAGGGGGTGGCACTGAAGCTTTCTTT. Its protein product is CASSKTGGGTEAFF.

This clonotype was recorded at least ten times. The chain couples TRBV20-1 to TRBJ2-2, with D perhaps TRBD1 or TRBD2 (5 bases each). The CDR3 length is 15 residues. Germline V lookup: CDR1 DFQATT, CDR2 SNEGSKA (reference sequence). V was trimmed by 0 bases and J by 4 bases, leaving 12 bases between them. CDR3 DNA sequence: TGCAGTGCTAGAGATCACGTGGGACCCACCGGGGAGCTGTTTTTT. This encodes CSARDHVGPTGELFF.

This clonotype was seen a handful of times. V usage is TRBV5-5 and J usage is TRBJ1-2; 7 bases are a match to TRBD1. CDR1 SGHKS and CDR2 YYEKEE come from the germline V gene (reference sequence). V shed 4 bases and J 7 bases; nucleotides not matched to a gene: 4. The CDR3 runs 12 residues. DNA of the CDR3: TGTGCCAGCAGCCGGGACAGCCGTGGCTACACCTTC. It translates to CASSRDSRGYTF.

The table lists this clonotype with many counts. The chain links TRBV27 to TRBJ2-1, with D perhaps given as TRBD1 or TRBD2 (5 bases each). Between the trimmed V and J ends, which lost 4 bases and 1 base, there was a span of 14 bases. Germline-derived CDR1 and CDR2 are MNHEY and SMNVEV (reference sequence). This CDR3 has 16 residues. The CDR3 region has the DNA TGTGCCAGCAGTTCCCTCCCGGGGCGTTCCTACAATGAGCAGTTCTTC. Translating gives CASSSLPGRSYNEQFF.

This clonotype came up many times. J is TRBJ2-3 and V is TRBV27; 10 positions agree with TRBD1. The junction had 0 bases not matched to a gene; V was cut back by 6 bases and J by 3 bases. The length of the CDR3 is 13 residues. In germline, CDR1 is MNHEY, CDR2 SMNVEV (reference sequence). The CDR3 DNA is TGTGCCAGCAGGGGACAGGGGACAGATACGCAGTATTTT. Encoded protein: CASRGQGTDTQYF.

This clonotype was seen more than once but under ten times. The chain carries TRBV5-1 and TRBJ2-5, with D hard to call. With 1 base removed from V and 2 bases from J, the gap between germline ends came to 12 bases. Germline V CDR1 and CDR2: SGHRS, YFSETQ. The CDR3 length is 15 residues. The DNA for the CDR3 is TGCGCCAGCAGCTTGTATAGAGGAGTTCAAGAGACCCAGTACTTC. Amino acid sequence: CASSLYRGVQETQYF.

The chain combines TRBV6-6 with TRBJ2-2, with no clear D. The germline V and J ends were trimmed by 0 bases and 3 bases, with 11 bases remaining between them. Germline V lookup: CDR1 MNHNY, CDR2 SVGAGI (reference sequence). This CDR3 spans 16 amino acids. CDR3 sequence reads: CASSYSIIEYTGELFF. In nucleotides, the CDR3 is TGTGCCAGCAGTTACTCGATCATTGAGTACACCGGGGAGCTGTTTTTT.

The chain carries TRBV7-9 and TRBJ2-6; tentative D call: TRBD2 (5 bases). The CDR3 is 16 residues long. V lost 6 bases to trimming and J lost 3 bases, with 15 bases between them. The germline V gene encodes CDR1 SEHNR and CDR2 FQNEAQ (reference sequence). The CDR3 reads CASRRVPSIGANVLTF. For the CDR3, the DNA is TGTGCCAGCAGGCGGGTCCCAAGCATTGGGGCCAACGTCCTGACTTTC. The whole variable domain, filled in from reference TRBV7-9 and TRBJ2-6, reads DTGVSQNPRHKITKRGQNVTFRCDPISEHNRLYWYRQTLGQGPEFLTYFQNEAQLEKSRLLSDRFSAERPKGSFSTLEIQRTEQGDSAMYLCASRRVPSIGANVLTFGAGSRLTVL.